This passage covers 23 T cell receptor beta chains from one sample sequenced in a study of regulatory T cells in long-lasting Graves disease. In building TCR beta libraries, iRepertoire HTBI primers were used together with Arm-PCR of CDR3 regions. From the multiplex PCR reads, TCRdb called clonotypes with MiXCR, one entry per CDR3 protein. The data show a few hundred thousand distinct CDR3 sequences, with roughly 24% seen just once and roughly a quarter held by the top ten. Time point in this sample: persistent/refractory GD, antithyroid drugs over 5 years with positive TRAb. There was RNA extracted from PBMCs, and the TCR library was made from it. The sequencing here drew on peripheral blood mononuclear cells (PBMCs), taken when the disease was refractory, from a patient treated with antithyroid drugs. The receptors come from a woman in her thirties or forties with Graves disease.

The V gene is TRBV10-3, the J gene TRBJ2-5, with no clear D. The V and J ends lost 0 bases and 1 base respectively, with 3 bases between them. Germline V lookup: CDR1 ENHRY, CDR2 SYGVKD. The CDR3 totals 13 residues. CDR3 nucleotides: TGTGCCATCAGTGAGTCCTTCCAAGAGACCCAGTACTTC. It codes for CAISESFQETQYF.

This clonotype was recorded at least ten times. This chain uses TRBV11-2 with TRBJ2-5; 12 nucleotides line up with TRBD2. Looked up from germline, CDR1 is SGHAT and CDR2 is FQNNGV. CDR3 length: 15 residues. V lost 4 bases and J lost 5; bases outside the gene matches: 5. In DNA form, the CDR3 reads TGTGCCAGCAGCTCCACTAGCGGGAGGAAGGAGACCCAGTACTTC. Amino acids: CASSSTSGRKETQYF.

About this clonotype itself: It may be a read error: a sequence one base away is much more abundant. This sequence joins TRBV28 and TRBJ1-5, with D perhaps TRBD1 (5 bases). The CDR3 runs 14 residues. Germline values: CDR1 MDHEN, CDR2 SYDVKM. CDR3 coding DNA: TGTGCCAGCAGTTGGGGACCGGGAAATCGGCCCCAGCATTTT. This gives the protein CASSWGPGNRPQHF.

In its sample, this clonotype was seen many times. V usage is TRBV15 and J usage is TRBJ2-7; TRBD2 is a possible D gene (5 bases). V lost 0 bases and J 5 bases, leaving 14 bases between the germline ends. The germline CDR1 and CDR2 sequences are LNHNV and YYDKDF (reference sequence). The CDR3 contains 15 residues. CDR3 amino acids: CATSRDRTSSHEQYF. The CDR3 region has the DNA TGTGCCACCAGCAGAGATCGTACTAGTTCCCACGAGCAGTACTTC.

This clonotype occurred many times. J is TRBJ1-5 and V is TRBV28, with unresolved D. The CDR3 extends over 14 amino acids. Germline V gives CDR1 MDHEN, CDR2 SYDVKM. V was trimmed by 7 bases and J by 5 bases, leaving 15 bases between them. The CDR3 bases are TGTGCCAGCACGGCGGGCACGCTACATCAGCCCCAGCATTTT. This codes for CASTAGTLHQPQHF.

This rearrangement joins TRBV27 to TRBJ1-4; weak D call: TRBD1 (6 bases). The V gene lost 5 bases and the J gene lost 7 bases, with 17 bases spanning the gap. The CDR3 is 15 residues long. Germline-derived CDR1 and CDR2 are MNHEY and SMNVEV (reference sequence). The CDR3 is CASSRKQGRGEKLFF. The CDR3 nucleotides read TGTGCCAGCAGTCGAAAACAGGGCCGAGGTGAAAAACTGTTTTTT. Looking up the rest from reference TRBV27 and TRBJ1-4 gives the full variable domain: EAQVTQNPRYLITVTGKKLTVTCSQNMNHEYMSWYRQDPGLGLRQIYYSMNVEVTDKGDVPEGYKVSRKEKRNFPLILESPSPNQTSLYFCASSRKQGRGEKLFFGSGTQLSVL.

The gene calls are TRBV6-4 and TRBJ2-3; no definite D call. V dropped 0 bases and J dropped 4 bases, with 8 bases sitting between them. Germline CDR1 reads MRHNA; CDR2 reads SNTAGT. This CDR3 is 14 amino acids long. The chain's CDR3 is CASSDSRYSDTQYF. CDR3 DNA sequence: TGTGCCAGCAGTGACTCCCGCTACTCAGATACGCAGTATTTT.

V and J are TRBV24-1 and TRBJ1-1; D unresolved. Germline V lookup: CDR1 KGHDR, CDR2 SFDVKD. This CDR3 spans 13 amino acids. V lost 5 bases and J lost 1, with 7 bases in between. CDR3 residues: CATSVNGNTEAFF. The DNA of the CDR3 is TGTGCCACCAGTGTCAACGGGAACACTGAAGCTTTCTTT.

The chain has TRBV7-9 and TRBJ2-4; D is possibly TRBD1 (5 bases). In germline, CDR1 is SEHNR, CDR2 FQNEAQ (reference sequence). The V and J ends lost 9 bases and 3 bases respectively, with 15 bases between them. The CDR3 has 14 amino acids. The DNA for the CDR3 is TGTGCCAGTTCGGCCAGGGTTGGCAAAAACATTCAGTACTTC. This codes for CASSARVGKNIQYF. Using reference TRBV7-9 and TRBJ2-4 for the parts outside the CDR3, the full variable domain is DTGVSQNPRHKITKRGQNVTFRCDPISEHNRLYWYRQTLGQGPEFLTYFQNEAQLEKSRLLSDRFSAERPKGSFSTLEIQRTEQGDSAMYLCASSARVGKNIQYFGAGTRLSVL.

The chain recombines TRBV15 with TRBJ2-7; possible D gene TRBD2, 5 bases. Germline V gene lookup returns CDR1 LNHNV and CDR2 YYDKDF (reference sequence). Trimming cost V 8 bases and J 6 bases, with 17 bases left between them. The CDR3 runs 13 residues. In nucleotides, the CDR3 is TGTGCCACCTGTTCGAGCGGAGGTGGCGAGCAGTACTTC. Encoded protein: CATCSSGGGEQYF.

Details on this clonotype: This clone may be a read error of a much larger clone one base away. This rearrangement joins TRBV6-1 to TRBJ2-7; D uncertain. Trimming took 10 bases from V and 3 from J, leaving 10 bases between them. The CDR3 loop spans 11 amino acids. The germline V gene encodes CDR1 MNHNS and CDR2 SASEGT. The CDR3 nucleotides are TGTGCCACCGCGGACGGCTACGAGCAGTACTTC. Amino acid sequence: CATADGYEQYF.

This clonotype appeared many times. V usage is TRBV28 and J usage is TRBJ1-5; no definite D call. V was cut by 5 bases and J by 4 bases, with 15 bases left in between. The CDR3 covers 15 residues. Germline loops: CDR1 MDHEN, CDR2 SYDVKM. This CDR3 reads CASSLSSLGNQPQHF. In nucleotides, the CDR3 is TGTGCCAGCAGTCTCTCAAGCCTTGGGAATCAGCCCCAGCATTTT.

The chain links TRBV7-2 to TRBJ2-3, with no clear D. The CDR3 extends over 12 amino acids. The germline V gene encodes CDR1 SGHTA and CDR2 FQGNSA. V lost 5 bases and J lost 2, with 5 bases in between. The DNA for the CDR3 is TGTGCCAGCAGCCACTACACAGATACGCAGTATTTT. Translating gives CASSHYTDTQYF.

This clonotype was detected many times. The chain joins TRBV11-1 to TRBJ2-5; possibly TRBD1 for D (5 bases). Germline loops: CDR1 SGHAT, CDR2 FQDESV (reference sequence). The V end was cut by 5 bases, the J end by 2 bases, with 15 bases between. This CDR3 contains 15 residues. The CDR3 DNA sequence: TGTGCCAGCAGCGATGTGAAGGGGCATCAAGAGACCCAGTACTTC. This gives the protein CASSDVKGHQETQYF.

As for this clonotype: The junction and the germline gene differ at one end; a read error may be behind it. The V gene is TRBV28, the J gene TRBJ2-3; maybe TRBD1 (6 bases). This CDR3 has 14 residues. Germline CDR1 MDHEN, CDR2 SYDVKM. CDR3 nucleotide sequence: TGTGCCAGCAGTTCTGGGGGCCACACAGATACGCGGTATTTT. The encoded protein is CASSSGGHTDTRYF.

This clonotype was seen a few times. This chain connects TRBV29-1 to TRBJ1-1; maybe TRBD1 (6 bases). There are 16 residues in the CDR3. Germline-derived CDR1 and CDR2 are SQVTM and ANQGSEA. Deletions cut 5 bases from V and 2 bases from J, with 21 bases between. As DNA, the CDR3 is TGCAGCGTTAAGGGGGGGGCGACCCGCGCTAACACTGAAGCTTTCTTT. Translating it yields CSVKGGATRANTEAFF.

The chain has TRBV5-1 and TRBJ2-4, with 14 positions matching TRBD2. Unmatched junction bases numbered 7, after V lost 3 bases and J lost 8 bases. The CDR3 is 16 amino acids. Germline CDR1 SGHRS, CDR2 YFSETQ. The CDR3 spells CASSSGLAGEWDIQYF. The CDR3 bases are TGCGCCAGCAGCTCGGGACTAGCGGGAGAATGGGACATTCAGTACTTC.

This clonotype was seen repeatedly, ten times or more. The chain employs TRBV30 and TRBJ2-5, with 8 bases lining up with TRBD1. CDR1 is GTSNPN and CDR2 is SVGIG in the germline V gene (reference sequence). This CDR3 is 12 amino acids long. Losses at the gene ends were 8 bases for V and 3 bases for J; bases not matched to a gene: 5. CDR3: CAVETGEETQYF. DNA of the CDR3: TGTGCCGTCGAGACAGGGGAAGAGACCCAGTACTTC.

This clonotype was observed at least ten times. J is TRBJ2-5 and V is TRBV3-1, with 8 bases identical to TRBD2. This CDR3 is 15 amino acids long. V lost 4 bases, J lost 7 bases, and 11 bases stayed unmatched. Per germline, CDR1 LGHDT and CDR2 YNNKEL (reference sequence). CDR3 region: CASSPAGALRRTQYF. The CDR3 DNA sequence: TGTGCCAGCAGCCCAGCGGGAGCGCTTCGCCGGACCCAGTACTTC.

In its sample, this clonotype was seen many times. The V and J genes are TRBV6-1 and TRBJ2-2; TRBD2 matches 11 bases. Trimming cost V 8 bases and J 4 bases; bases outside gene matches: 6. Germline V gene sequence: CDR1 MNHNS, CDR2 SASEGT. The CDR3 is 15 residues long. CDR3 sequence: CASFSGRGVTGELFF. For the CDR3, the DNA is TGTGCCAGCTTTAGCGGGAGGGGAGTCACCGGGGAGCTGTTTTTT.

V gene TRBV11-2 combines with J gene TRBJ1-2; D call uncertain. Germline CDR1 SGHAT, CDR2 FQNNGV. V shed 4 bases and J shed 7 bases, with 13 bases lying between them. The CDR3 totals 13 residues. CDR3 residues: CASSSPFGGGYTF. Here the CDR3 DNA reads TGTGCCAGCAGCTCCCCTTTTGGCGGTGGCTACACCTTC. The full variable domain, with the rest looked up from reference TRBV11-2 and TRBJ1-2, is EAGVAQSPRYKIIEKRQSVAFWCNPISGHATLYWYQQILGQGPKLLIQFQNNGVVDDSQLPKDRFSAERLKGVDSTLKIQPAKLEDSAVYLCASSSPFGGGYTFGSGTRLTVV.

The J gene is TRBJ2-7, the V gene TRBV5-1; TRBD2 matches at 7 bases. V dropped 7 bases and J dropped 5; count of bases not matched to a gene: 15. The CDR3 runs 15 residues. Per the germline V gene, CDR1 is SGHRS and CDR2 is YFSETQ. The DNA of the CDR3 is TGCGCCAGCTCTCTGGCCCCCACGGGAGGCGACGAGCAGTACTTC. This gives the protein CASSLAPTGGDEQYF.

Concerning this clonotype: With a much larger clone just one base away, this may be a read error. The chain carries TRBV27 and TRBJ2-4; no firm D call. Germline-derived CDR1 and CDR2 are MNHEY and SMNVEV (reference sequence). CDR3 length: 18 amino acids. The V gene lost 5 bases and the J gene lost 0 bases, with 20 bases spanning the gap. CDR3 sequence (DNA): TGTGCCAGCAGTCCCGGACCCCAGGAATGGCTAGCCAAAAACATTCAGTACTTC. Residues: CASSPGPQEWLAKNIQYF.